The 28 T cell receptor beta chains presented below share a single source sample, sequenced in a study of blood T cell repertoires in COVID-19. Produced via immunoSEQ multiplex PCR; TCRdb's table is partial and in-frame only. The table shows some 200,000 clones, with over 75% occurring only once. Sequencing was done on a sample of peripheral blood. The source of these receptors is a man over 45 with acute or convalescent COVID-19.

This chain connects TRBV7-6 to TRBJ2-7, with TRBD2 matching 11 bases. Germline trimming cut 5 bases from V and 4 bases from J; bases unmatched to any gene: 4. The CDR3 covers 14 residues. Per the germline V gene, CDR1 is SGHVS and CDR2 is FNYEAQ. CDR3 sequence reads: CASSGGLADYEQYV. CDR3 bases: TGTGCCAGCAGCGGGGGACTAGCGGATTACGAGCAGTACGTC.

The chain uses TRBV20-1 and TRBJ2-1, with 8 bases aligning to TRBD1. Germline-derived CDR1 and CDR2 are DFQATT and SNEGSKA (reference sequence). Losses at the gene ends were 3 bases for V and 4 bases for J; bases not matched to a gene: 11. CDR3 size: 16 residues. The CDR3 loop is CSASLTGVREYNEQFF. For the CDR3, the DNA is TGCAGTGCTAGTTTGACAGGGGTTCGGGAATACAATGAGCAGTTCTTC.

This chain uses TRBV10-3 with TRBJ2-7; tentative D call: TRBD1 (6 bases). Trimming removed 6 bases from V and 4 bases from J, with 16 bases in between. The germline CDR1 and CDR2 sequences are ENHRY and SYGVKD. This CDR3 spans 14 amino acids. The CDR3 DNA sequence: TGTGCCATCAGGATCGACAGGTCCAGTTACGAGCAGTACTTC. This codes for CAIRIDRSSYEQYF.

The J gene is TRBJ2-5, the V gene TRBV11-3, with no clear D. CDR3 length equals 12 residues. Germline CDR1 is SGHNT and CDR2 is YENEEA. The V end was cut by 4 bases, the J end by 1 base, with 4 bases between. The CDR3 sequence: CASSSSQETQYF. In nucleotides, the CDR3 is TGTGCCAGCAGCTCCTCCCAAGAGACCCAGTACTTC.

The CDR3 loop is CATEGAPNTEAFF. The DNA of the CDR3 is TGTGCCACCGAGGGGGCCCCGAACACTGAAGCTTTCTTT. The rearrangement uses TRBV10-3 and TRBJ1-1; 7 bases are shared with TRBD1. V gave up 10 bases and J gave up 1 base; unmatched junction bases: 6. The CDR3 length is 13 residues. CDR1 ENHRY and CDR2 SYGVKD come from the germline V gene.

The chain carries TRBV5-1 and TRBJ2-7, with 8 bases identical to TRBD1. Trimming at V came to 4 bases and at J to 5 bases, leaving 11 bases not matched to a gene. The CDR3 has 15 amino acids. The germline gives CDR1 SGHRS, CDR2 YFSETQ. The CDR3 is CASSVGQGRIDEQYF. CDR3 nucleotides: TGCGCCAGCAGCGTAGGACAGGGAAGGATCGACGAGCAGTACTTC.

The rearrangement links TRBV9 to TRBJ2-3; TRBD2 might be the D (5 bases). CDR1 is SGDLS, CDR2 YYNGEE, per germline. The CDR3 covers 15 residues. V lost 0 bases and J 3 bases, leaving 11 bases between the germline ends. CDR3 loop: CASSVGTGWTDTQYF. CDR3 bases: TGTGCCAGCAGCGTAGGAACGGGATGGACAGATACGCAGTATTTT.

The V and J genes are TRBV7-2 and TRBJ2-1; 9 nucleotides align to TRBD2. CDR3 length equals 15 residues. The germline V gene has CDR1 SGHTA and CDR2 FQGNSA. Losses at the gene ends were 3 bases for V and 3 bases for J; bases not matched to a gene: 3. DNA for the CDR3: TGTGCCAGCAGCTTTAGCGGGAGTCTCTACAATGAGCAGTTCTTC. Protein product: CASSFSGSLYNEQFF. The full variable domain, in which reference TRBV7-2 and TRBJ2-1 provide the parts outside the CDR3, is GAGVSQSPSNKVTEKGKDVELRCDPISGHTALYWYRQSLGQGLEFLIYFQGNSAPDKSGLPSDRFSAERTGGSVSTLTIQRTQQEDSAVYLCASSFSGSLYNEQFFGPGTRLTVL.

The chain is built from TRBV5-1 and TRBJ2-7, with 9 nucleotides matching TRBD2. The CDR3 consists of 16 residues. CDR1 and CDR2 (germline): SGHRS, YFSETQ. The ends lost 1 base at V and 5 bases at J; junction bases unmatched: 10. CDR3 bases: TGCGCCAGCAGCTTGCTCGCGGGAGGGATACGGAACGAGCAGTACTTC. Amino acids: CASSLLAGGIRNEQYF.

This clone appeared once. V gene TRBV7-2 combines with J gene TRBJ2-7; 13 bases match TRBD2. V lost 5 bases and J lost 0; bases outside the gene matches: 13. Germline CDR1 is SGHTA and CDR2 is FQGNSA. CDR3 length equals 19 residues. The CDR3: CASSLQGLAGTGSSYEQYF. The CDR3, as DNA: TGTGCCAGCAGCCTACAGGGACTAGCGGGGACGGGGAGCTCCTACGAGCAGTACTTC.

This clone occurred once. This chain joins TRBV7-3 and TRBJ2-2; D is perhaps TRBD2 (6 bases). CDR1 and CDR2 (germline): SGHTA, FQGTGA. V was pared by 5 bases and J by 6 bases, with 10 bases between. This CDR3 is 13 amino acids long. As DNA, the CDR3 is TGTGCCAGCAGCGGTCCGGGGGCCGGGGAGCTGTTTTTT. Protein sequence: CASSGPGAGELFF. Full variable domain (remainder filled in from reference TRBV7-3 and TRBJ2-2): GAGVSQTPSNKVTEKGKYVELRCDPISGHTALYWYRQSLGQGPEFLIYFQGTGAADDSGLPNDRFFAVRPEGSVSTLKIQRTERGDSAVYLCASSGPGAGELFFGEGSRLTVL.

V gene TRBV15 combines with J gene TRBJ2-7; tentative D call: TRBD1 (5 bases). This CDR3 is built from 13 residues. Between the trimmed V and J ends, which lost 7 bases and 3 bases, there was a span of 13 bases. The germline V gene encodes CDR1 LNHNV and CDR2 YYDKDF (reference sequence). The CDR3 sequence is CATNDGHRYEQYF. As DNA, the CDR3 is TGTGCCACCAACGATGGACACCGCTACGAGCAGTACTTC.

CDR3 protein: CASSTSEHPTDTQYF. For the CDR3, the DNA is TGCGCCAGCAGTACTAGCGAACACCCCACAGATACGCAGTATTTT. The chain joins TRBV10-2 to TRBJ2-3; 7 bases are shared with TRBD2. In germline, CDR1 is WSHSY, CDR2 SAAADI. V shed 5 bases, J shed 2 bases, and the junction held 7 bases outside the gene matches. The CDR3 is made up of 15 amino acids.

This clone appeared once. The V and J genes are TRBV7-9 and TRBJ2-1; TRBD1 is a possible D gene (5 bases). In germline, CDR1 is SEHNR, CDR2 FQNEAQ (reference sequence). The CDR3 is 15 amino acids. V dropped 5 bases and J dropped 8 bases, with 19 bases sitting between them. Here the CDR3 reads CASSPSLRQIDEQFF. DNA for the CDR3: TGTGCCAGCAGCCCCTCCCTACGACAGATAGATGAGCAGTTCTTC.

This chain joins TRBV18 and TRBJ2-1; 8 positions agree with TRBD2. CDR1 is KGHSH and CDR2 is LQKENI in the germline V gene. J was trimmed by 12 bases and V by 4 bases; bases with no gene match: 20. The CDR3 totals 17 residues. CDR3 residues: CASSLDFLTSVAPGQFF. CDR3 nucleotides: TGTGCCAGCTCACTGGACTTCTTGACTAGCGTAGCCCCGGGGCAGTTCTTC.

The chain couples TRBV18 to TRBJ1-5; a possible D gene is TRBD1 (6 bases). Trimming pared 4 bases from V and 2 bases from J, leaving 12 bases between. This CDR3 region has 15 residues. Germline CDR1 reads KGHSH; CDR2 reads LQKENI. The CDR3 sequence: CASSLQGLGNQPQHF. CDR3 nucleotides: TGTGCCAGCTCACTACAGGGTTTAGGCAATCAGCCCCAGCATTTT. The full variable domain, in which reference TRBV18 and TRBJ1-5 provide the parts outside the CDR3, is NAGVMQNPRHLVRRRGQEARLRCSPMKGHSHVYWYRQLPEEGLKFMVYLQKENIIDESGMPKERFSAEFPKEGPSILRIQQVVRGDSAAYFCASSLQGLGNQPQHFGDGTRLSIL.

The chain couples TRBV19 to TRBJ2-7; perhaps TRBD2 as D (6 bases). Germline-derived CDR1 and CDR2 are LNHDA and SQIVND (reference sequence). Trimming removed 8 bases at V and 0 bases at J, with 11 bases between. The CDR3 consists of 13 residues. Here the CDR3 DNA reads TGTGCCAGTTTTAGCGGCCACTCCTACGAGCAGTACTTC. This sequence encodes CASFSGHSYEQYF.

The chain combines TRBV5-4 with TRBJ2-3; 13 nucleotides align to TRBD2. After removal of 6 bases from V and 4 bases from J, the junction contained 5 bases not matched to a gene. Germline-derived CDR1 and CDR2 are SGHNT and YYREEE (reference sequence). The CDR3 has 15 residues. The CDR3 DNA follows: TGTGCCAGCATCCCGGGACTAGCGGGATCAGATACGCAGTATTTT. It specifies CASIPGLAGSDTQYF.

As concerns this clone: This specimen includes other DNA sequences encoding the same CDR3. The CDR3 loop reads CASSVAGGADTQYF. CDR3 DNA: TGTGCCAGCAGCGTAGCTGGGGGGGCAGATACGCAGTATTTT. The V call is TRBV9, the J call TRBJ2-3; 7 nucleotides align to TRBD2. This CDR3 contains 14 residues. V gave up 0 bases and J gave up 4 bases; unmatched junction bases: 2. CDR1 and CDR2 (germline): SGDLS, YYNGEE.

A single count supports this clone. CDR3 in amino acids: CAWSPGRVGTGELFF. The DNA of the CDR3 is TGTGCCTGGAGTCCCGGCAGGGTGGGCACCGGGGAGCTGTTTTTT. This chain connects TRBV30 to TRBJ2-2, with D tentatively TRBD1 (5 bases). The CDR3 has 15 amino acids. Trimming took 2 bases from V and 4 from J, leaving 14 bases between them. CDR1 GTSNPN and CDR2 SVGIG come from the germline V gene (reference sequence).

The chain combines TRBV10-3 with TRBJ1-2, with D maybe TRBD1 (5 bases). Germline V gives CDR1 ENHRY, CDR2 SYGVKD. V lost 11 bases, J lost 6 bases, and 16 bases lay in between. There are 12 residues in the CDR3. The CDR3 region has the DNA TGTGCCGCCAGGGCTCTGGGTGATGGCTACACCTTC. Protein sequence: CAARALGDGYTF.

The genes are TRBV9 and TRBJ1-3; D perhaps matches TRBD1 (5 bases). V gave up 0 bases and J gave up 0 bases, with 7 bases separating them. The CDR3 consists of 15 residues. Germline V CDR1 and CDR2: SGDLS, YYNGEE. CDR3 region: CASSVVGDSGNTIYF. The DNA for the CDR3 is TGTGCCAGCAGCGTAGTAGGGGACTCTGGAAACACCATATATTTT.

The V and J genes are TRBV6-5 and TRBJ1-5, with 9 bases identical to TRBD1. Germline loops: CDR1 MNHEY, CDR2 SVGAGI. This CDR3 has 14 residues. V shed 6 bases, J shed 3 bases, and the junction held 3 bases outside the gene matches. CDR3 coding DNA: TGTGCCAGCAGGGGGACAGGGACCAATCAGCCCCAGCATTTT. Translated: CASRGTGTNQPQHF.

The rearrangement uses TRBV28 and TRBJ2-3, with D perhaps TRBD2 (6 bases). V lost 8 bases, J lost 1 base, and 10 bases lay in between. This CDR3 is 13 amino acids long. The germline CDR1 and CDR2 sequences are MDHEN and SYDVKM. CDR3 residues: CASGEAGTDTQYF. In DNA, the CDR3 is TGTGCCAGCGGGGAGGCGGGCACAGATACGCAGTATTTT.

This chain connects TRBV7-9 to TRBJ2-2; 7 nucleotides line up with TRBD1. The CDR3 has 17 amino acids. In germline, CDR1 is SEHNR, CDR2 FQNEAQ (reference sequence). V shed 5 bases and J 5 bases; nucleotides not matched to a gene: 14. CDR3 sequence: CASSHTPRQGRTGELFF. DNA of the CDR3: TGTGCCAGCAGCCATACTCCGCGACAGGGCCGGACCGGGGAGCTGTTTTTT.

V gene TRBV7-2 combines with J gene TRBJ2-1; possible D gene TRBD2, 5 bases. Trimming removed 0 bases from V and 6 bases from J, with 9 bases in between. Germline-derived CDR1 and CDR2 are SGHTA and FQGNSA. CDR3 length equals 14 residues. As DNA, the CDR3 is TGTGCCAGCAGCTTAGCGGGAGTCGGCAATGAGCAGTTCTTC. It yields the protein CASSLAGVGNEQFF.

The CDR3 nucleotides are TGCGCCAGCAGCCAGACCGGACTAGCGGGAGGCGAGCAGTACTTC. Translation gives CASSQTGLAGGEQYF. The chain combines TRBV4-1 with TRBJ2-7, with 14 bases matching TRBD2. The J segment lost 6 bases and the V segment lost 3 bases, leaving 4 bases of the junction unmatched. Per germline, CDR1 MGHRA and CDR2 YSYEKL. The CDR3 is made up of 15 amino acids.

The count of this clone is one. This chain joins TRBV7-2 and TRBJ1-6; D is possibly TRBD1 (5 bases). Germline V CDR1 and CDR2: SGHTA, FQGNSA. The ends were cut back, 6 bases at V and 2 bases at J, with 11 bases in the middle. The CDR3 extends over 15 amino acids. This CDR3 reads CASRSGLTYNSPLHF. The CDR3 bases are TGTGCCAGCAGGTCAGGGCTGACCTATAATTCACCCCTCCACTTT.